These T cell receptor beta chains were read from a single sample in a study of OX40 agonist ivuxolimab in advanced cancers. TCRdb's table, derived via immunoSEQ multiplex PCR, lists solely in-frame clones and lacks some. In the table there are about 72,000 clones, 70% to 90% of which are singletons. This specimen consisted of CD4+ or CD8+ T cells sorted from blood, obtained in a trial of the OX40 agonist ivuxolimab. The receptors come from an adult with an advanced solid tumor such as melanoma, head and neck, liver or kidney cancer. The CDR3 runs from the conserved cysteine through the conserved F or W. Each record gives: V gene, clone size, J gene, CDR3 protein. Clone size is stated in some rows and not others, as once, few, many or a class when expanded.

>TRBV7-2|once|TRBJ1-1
CASSFGGTGTEAFF
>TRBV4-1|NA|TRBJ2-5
CASSQDRTAETQYF
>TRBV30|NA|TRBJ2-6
CAWNSQRESLFGANVLTF
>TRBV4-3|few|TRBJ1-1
CASSRGSRTEAFF
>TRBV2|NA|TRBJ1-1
CASSDLGANTEAFF
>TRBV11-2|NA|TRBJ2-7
CASSQPQGSKQYF
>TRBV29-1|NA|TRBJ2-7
CSVEGHEGGEQYF
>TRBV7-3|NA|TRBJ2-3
CASSLQSPGTDTQYF
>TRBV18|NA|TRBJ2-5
CASSPPSSGRQETQYF
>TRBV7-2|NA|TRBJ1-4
CASSLGTGTREEKLFF
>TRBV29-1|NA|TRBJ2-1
CSALDSRPFF
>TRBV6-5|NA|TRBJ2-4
CASSYSPGSKNIQYF
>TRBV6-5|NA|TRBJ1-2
CASSYSGQEANYGYTF
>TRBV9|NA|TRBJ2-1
CASSVAGTGDGDEQFF